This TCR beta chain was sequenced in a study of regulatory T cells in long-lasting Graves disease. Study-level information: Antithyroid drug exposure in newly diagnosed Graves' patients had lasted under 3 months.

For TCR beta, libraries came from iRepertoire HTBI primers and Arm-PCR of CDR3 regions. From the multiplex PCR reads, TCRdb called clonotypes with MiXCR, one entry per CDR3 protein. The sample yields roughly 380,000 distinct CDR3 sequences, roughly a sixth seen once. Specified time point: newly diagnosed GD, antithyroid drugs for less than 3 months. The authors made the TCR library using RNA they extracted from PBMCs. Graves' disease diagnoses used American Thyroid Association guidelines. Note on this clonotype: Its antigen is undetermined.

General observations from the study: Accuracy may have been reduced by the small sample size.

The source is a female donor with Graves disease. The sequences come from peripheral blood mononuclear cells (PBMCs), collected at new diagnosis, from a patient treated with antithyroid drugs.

The DNA of the CDR3 is TGTGCCAGTAGTGCCGGACAGGGCACGGTGGAGACCCAGTACTTC. It codes for CASSAGQGTVETQYF. The rearrangement joins TRBV19 to TRBJ2-5; 8 bases agree with TRBD1. V shed 5 bases and J 5 bases; nucleotides not matched to a gene: 10. The CDR3 runs 15 residues. CDR1 and CDR2 (germline): LNHDA, SQIVND (reference sequence).